This T cell receptor beta chain was recorded in a study of T cell repertoires in cytomegalovirus infection (dated by TCRdb to about 2019). Turning to the overall study: The HLA type of each donor mattered for the analysis, because public TCR beta signatures pointed to carriage of CMV infection along with the matching HLA type. The paper as a whole reports these results and caveats: In both this cohort and an independent cohort of several hundred donors, the cumulative frequency of public TCR beta family members distinguished carriers of CMV infection plus the relevant HLA type. The ex vivo response was dominated by HLA-C-restricted CMV-specific TCR beta clonotypes, and the single most frequent clonotype in two of eight donors was supplied by these HLA-C-restricted clonotypes.

Sequencing was carried out with an Illumina HiSeq 1500. Using fastp at Q25 and MiXCR, TCRdb reprocessed the public reads and kept productive beta chains. Every entry covers one CDR3 protein and lists the most common genes and DNA from its rows. The sample table records roughly 300,000 distinct CDR3 sequences; roughly 26% of these occur just once. About 15% of the sample is in the top ten clones. This clonotype was picked up a small number of times. No antigen is known for it. There are no base qualities to consult, and no much larger clone falls within one base. CDR1 and CDR2 are read off the germline V gene as SGHRS and YFSETQ. Measured from the cysteine to the phenylalanine, the CDR3 is 13 residues long. The retained sequence is limited to the CDR3, 39 bases, with the frame set at the first base. Germline trimming: 0 bases from V, 8 bases from J; junction bases outside gene matches: 4.

The sequence joins TRBV5-1 to TRBJ1-1; the central 7 bases match TRBD1. The clonotype comes from a human donor in good health (CMV status not recorded). Some clones in this sample may be carry-over from other donors' samples. The specimen was PBMCs. The CDR3: CASSLAGGQEAFF. The nucleotide sequence is TGCGCCAGCAGCTTGGCAGGGGGACAAGAAGCTTTCTTT. With the portions outside the CDR3 filled from the reference TRBV5-1 and TRBJ1-1 genes, the complete variable region becomes KAGVTQTPRYLIKTRGQQVTLSCSPISGHRSVSWYQQTPGQGLQFLFEYFSETQRNKGNFPGRFSGRQFSNSRSEMNVSTLELGDSALYLCASSLAGGQEAFFGQGTRLTVV.